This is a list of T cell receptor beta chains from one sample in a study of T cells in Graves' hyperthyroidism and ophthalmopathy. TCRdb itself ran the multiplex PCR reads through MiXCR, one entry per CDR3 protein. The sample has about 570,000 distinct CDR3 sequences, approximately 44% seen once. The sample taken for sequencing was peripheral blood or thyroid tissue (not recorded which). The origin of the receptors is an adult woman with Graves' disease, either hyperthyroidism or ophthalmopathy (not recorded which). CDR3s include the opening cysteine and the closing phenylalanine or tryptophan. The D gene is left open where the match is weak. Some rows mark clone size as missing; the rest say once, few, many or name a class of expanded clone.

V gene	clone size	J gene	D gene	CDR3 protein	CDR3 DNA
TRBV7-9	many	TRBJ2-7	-	CASSRGSEQYF	TGTGCCAGCAGTCGCGGCTCCGAGCAGTACTTC
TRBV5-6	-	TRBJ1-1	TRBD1	CASSLAGGWDTEAFF	TGTGCCAGCAGCTTAGCAGGGGGCTGGGACACTGAAGCTTTCTTT
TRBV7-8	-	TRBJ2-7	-	CASSRQRYSYEQYF	TGTGCCAGCAGCAGACAGAGGTACTCCTACGAGCAGTACTTC
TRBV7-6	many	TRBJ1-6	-	CASSLAHSASDSPLHF	TGTGCCAGCAGCTTAGCGCATTCAGCCTCGGATTCACCCCTCCACTTT
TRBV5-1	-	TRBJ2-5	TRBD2	CASSEMAGTSEETQYF	TGCGCCAGCAGCGAGATGGCAGGGACTAGCGAAGAGACCCAGTACTTC
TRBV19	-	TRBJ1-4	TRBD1	CASRPRARGGKLFF	TGTGCCAGTAGACCCCGGGCCAGGGGGGGAAAACTGTTTTTT
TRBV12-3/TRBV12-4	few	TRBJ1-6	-	CASSLRADSPLHF	TGTGCCAGCAGTTTAAGGGCAGACTCACCCCTCCACTTT
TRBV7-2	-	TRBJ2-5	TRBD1	CASRPDRGFAETQYF	TGTGCCAGCAGGCCAGACAGGGGGTTTGCAGAGACCCAGTACTTC
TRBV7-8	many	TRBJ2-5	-	CASSHTFWVLETQYF	TGTGCCAGCAGCCATACCTTTTGGGTGTTGGAGACCCAGTACTTC
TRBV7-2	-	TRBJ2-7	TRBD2	CASSSGLAGGTGAGLEQNF	TGTGCCAGCAGCTCCGGACTAGCGGGAGGAACAGGTGCAGGTCTCGAGCAGAACTTC
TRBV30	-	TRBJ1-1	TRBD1	CAWRPGTVDTEAFF	TGTGCCTGGAGACCCGGGACAGTAGACACTGAAGCTTTCTTT
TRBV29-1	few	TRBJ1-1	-	CSVSSPRVTEAFF	TGCAGCGTTAGCAGCCCACGTGTCACTGAAGCTTTCTTT
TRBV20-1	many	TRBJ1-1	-	CSASTGGLSPNTEAFF	TGCAGTGCTAGTACTGGAGGGCTAAGTCCGAACACTGAAGCTTTCTTT